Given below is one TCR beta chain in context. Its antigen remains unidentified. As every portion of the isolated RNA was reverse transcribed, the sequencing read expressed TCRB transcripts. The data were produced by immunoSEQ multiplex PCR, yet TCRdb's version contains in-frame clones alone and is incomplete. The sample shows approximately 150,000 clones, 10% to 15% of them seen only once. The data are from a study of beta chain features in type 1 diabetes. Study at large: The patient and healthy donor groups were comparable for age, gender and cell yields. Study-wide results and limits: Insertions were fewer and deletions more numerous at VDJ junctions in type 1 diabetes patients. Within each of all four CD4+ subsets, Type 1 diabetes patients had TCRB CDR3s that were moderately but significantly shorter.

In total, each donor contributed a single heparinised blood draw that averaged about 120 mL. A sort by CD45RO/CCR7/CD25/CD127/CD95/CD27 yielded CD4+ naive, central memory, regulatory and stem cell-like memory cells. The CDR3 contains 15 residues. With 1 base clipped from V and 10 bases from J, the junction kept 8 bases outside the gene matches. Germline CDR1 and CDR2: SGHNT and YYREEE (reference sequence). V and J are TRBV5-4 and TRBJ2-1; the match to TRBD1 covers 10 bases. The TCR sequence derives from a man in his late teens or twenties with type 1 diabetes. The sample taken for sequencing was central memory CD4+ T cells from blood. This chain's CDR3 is CASSLRDRGLREQFF. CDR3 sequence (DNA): TGTGCCAGCAGCTTGCGGGACAGGGGTCTGAGAGAGCAGTTCTTC.